This T cell receptor (beta chain) was captured in a study of Graves' ophthalmopathy and Graves' hyperthyroidism. Study-wide background: Peripheral blood samples were taken at initial diagnosis, before any treatment.

This clonotype was counted at least ten times. The CDR3 is 11 residues long. Looked up from germline, CDR1 is MGHDK and CDR2 is SYGVNS. Moderate-to-severe activity, CAS at least 3, NOSPECS at least 4 and duration under 3 months characterized donors with ophthalmopathy. Using RNA transcripts, the TCR beta CDR3 regions were amplified. Second-round multiplex PCR came after a first-round RT-PCR that employed HTBI primers. One entry per CDR3 protein results from TCRdb running MiXCR on the multiplex PCR reads. This table has more than 550,000 distinct CDR3 sequences, 35% to 50% appearing once. The chain employs TRBV25-1 and TRBJ2-5; D is perhaps TRBD1 (5 bases). The clonotype originates from an adult man with Graves' ophthalmopathy. Sequences were obtained from peripheral blood. CDR3 in DNA: TGTGTGTCGGAACAGGAAGCGACCCAGTACTTC. It codes for CVSEQEATQYF.